These T cell receptor beta chains were read from a single sample in a study of cytomegalovirus exposure and HLA in healthy donors. Sequencing was performed with immunoSEQ multiplex PCR; in TCRdb, only in-frame clones are kept and a portion is missing. The table lists 100,000 to 150,000 clones, approximately 85% of them singletons. The sample taken for sequencing was PBMCs. These receptors were collected from a boy between 5 and 17 years old in good health and CMV-seronegative. Both conserved end residues are part of each CDR3. The D gene is left open where the match is weak. The size entry is marked missing in some rows and otherwise reads once, few, many or a size class.

d_call	v_call	clone_size	j_call	cdr3_aa	cdr3_nt
-	TRBV6-1	-	TRBJ2-1	CASIRGQNNEQFF	TGTGCCAGCATCCGCGGCCAAAACAATGAGCAGTTCTTC
-	TRBV29-1	-	TRBJ1-5	CSVEGDNQPQHF	TGCAGCGTCGAGGGGGACAATCAGCCCCAGCATTTT
-	TRBV6-1	-	TRBJ2-7	CASSEHRVEQYF	TGTGCCAGCAGTGAGCACAGGGTCGAGCAGTACTTC
-	TRBV5-4	-	TRBJ1-2	CASSLAGTGYGYTF	TGTGCCAGCAGCTTGGCAGGGACTGGCTATGGCTACACCTTC
TRBD2	TRBV2	once	TRBJ2-1	CASSESLAGGFYNEQFF	TGTGCCAGCAGTGAATCCCTAGCGGGGGGCTTCTACAATGAGCAGTTCTTC
-	TRBV7-6	-	TRBJ2-3	CASSSSSLGPQRSTDTQYF	TGTGCCAGCAGCTCCTCTTCTTTGGGGCCCCAACGTAGCACAGATACGCAGTATTTT
-	TRBV12-5	-	TRBJ2-2	CASGLVRGSASPGELFF	TGTGCTAGTGGTTTGGTACGGGGTAGCGCCAGTCCCGGGGAGCTGTTTTTT
-	TRBV6-6	-	TRBJ2-1	CASSWESSYNEQFF	TGTGCCAGCAGTTGGGAGAGCTCCTACAATGAGCAGTTCTTC
TRBD2	TRBV7-3	once	TRBJ2-4	CASSNSGRAADIQYF	TGTGCCAGCAGCAATAGCGGGAGGGCCGCTGACATTCAGTACTTC
TRBD2	TRBV5-1	-	TRBJ2-1	CASSSVLAGEQFF	TGCGCCAGCAGCTCCGTCCTAGCGGGTGAGCAGTTCTTC
TRBD2	TRBV4-2	-	TRBJ2-7	CASSQDRTSGVSEQYF	TGTGCCAGCAGCCAAGATAGAACTAGCGGGGTCAGCGAGCAGTACTTC
-	TRBV30	-	TRBJ2-4	CAWSQTLAKNIQYF	TGTGCCTGGAGTCAGACTTTAGCCAAAAACATTCAGTACTTC
-	TRBV14	once	TRBJ1-6	CASSQDQPGRNSPLHF	TGTGCCAGCAGCCAAGATCAACCGGGAAGGAATTCACCCCTCCACTTT
TRBD1	TRBV14	-	TRBJ1-5	CASSQTGGGNQPQHF	TGTGCCAGCAGCCAAACAGGGGGCGGGAATCAGCCCCAGCATTTT
TRBD1	TRBV19	-	TRBJ1-5	CASSADREGRQPQHF	TGTGCCAGTAGTGCGGACAGGGAGGGACGTCAGCCCCAGCATTTT
-	TRBV12-2	-	TRBJ2-7	CASRLPGQGHREQYF	TGTGCAAGTCGCTTGCCGGGACAGGGGCATCGGGAGCAGTACTTC
TRBD1	TRBV2	-	TRBJ2-2	CASSDSTGGGTGELFF	TGTGCCAGCAGTGATTCGACAGGGGGCGGCACCGGGGAGCTGTTTTTT
-	TRBV11-1	once	TRBJ1-6	CASSLDRANSPLHF	TGTGCCAGCAGCTTAGACAGGGCGAATTCACCCCTCCACTTT
TRBD2	TRBV9	-	TRBJ2-3	CASSAQAGGPRTQYF	TGTGCCAGCAGCGCACAAGCGGGGGGCCCCCGTACGCAGTATTTT
-	TRBV4-3	-	TRBJ1-1	CASSQTPTANTEAFF	TGCGCCAGCAGCCAAACCCCGACAGCGAACACTGAAGCTTTCTTT
-	TRBV7-2	-	TRBJ2-5	CASSVRTGGEATQYF	TGTGCCAGCAGCGTGAGGACAGGTGGGGAGGCGACCCAGTACTTC
-	TRBV4-1	-	TRBJ2-3	CASSQSRAGHTDTQYF	TGCGCCAGCAGCCAATCTAGGGCAGGGCACACAGATACGCAGTATTTT
-	TRBV4-3	-	TRBJ1-2	CASSQDLQGDTNYGYTF	TGCGCCAGCAGCCAAGATCTCCAGGGCGATACTAACTATGGCTACACCTTC
-	TRBV18	-	TRBJ1-5	CASSPPGSRDNQPQHF	TGTGCCAGCTCACCACCTGGGAGCCGAGACAATCAGCCCCAGCATTTT
-	TRBV11-2	-	TRBJ2-3	CASSLVLSDTQYF	TGTGCCAGCAGCTTAGTGCTATCAGATACGCAGTATTTT
-	TRBV5-1	-	TRBJ2-2	CASSLTGYVNTGELFF	TGCGCCAGCAGCTTGACAGGGTACGTGAACACCGGGGAGCTGTTTTTT
-	TRBV5-1	-	TRBJ2-5	CASSLLATKETQYF	TGCGCCAGCAGCTTGCTAGCGACGAAGGAGACCCAGTACTTC
-	TRBV14	-	TRBJ1-3	CASSQVLGVSGNTIYF	TGTGCCAGCAGCCAAGTATTAGGGGTTTCTGGAAACACCATATATTTT
-	TRBV7-8	-	TRBJ1-4	CASSLFGRGSTNEKLFF	TGTGCCAGCAGCTTATTCGGCAGGGGTTCAACTAATGAAAAACTGTTTTTT
TRBD1	TRBV5-1	once	TRBJ1-2	CASSLAKEDRWNDGGYTF	TGCGCCAGCAGCTTGGCCAAAGAGGACAGGTGGAATGATGGTGGCTACACCTTC
TRBD1	TRBV9	-	TRBJ1-1	CASSGDRGAGTEAFF	TGTGCCAGCAGCGGGGACAGGGGGGCGGGCACTGAAGCTTTCTTT
-	TRBV7-2	-	TRBJ2-3	CASSFGGDTQYF	TGTGCCAGCAGCTTCGGGGGAGATACGCAGTATTTT
-	TRBV7-2	-	TRBJ2-7	CASSSGIRPYEQYF	TGTGCCAGCAGTTCGGGGATTCGCCCCTACGAGCAGTACTTC
-	TRBV5-1	-	TRBJ2-5	CASSLTGIGETQYF	TGCGCCAGCAGCTTAACGGGAATTGGAGAGACCCAGTACTTC
-	TRBV4-3	-	TRBJ2-7	CASSQQTARYEQYF	TGCGCCAGCAGCCAACAGACAGCGCGCTACGAGCAGTACTTC
-	TRBV9	-	TRBJ1-2	CASSPSGGGEGYTF	TGTGCCAGCAGCCCGAGCGGGGGCGGTGAGGGCTACACCTTC
-	TRBV29-1	-	TRBJ1-1	CSVDGVTEAFF	TGCAGCGTTGACGGGGTAACTGAAGCTTTCTTT
-	TRBV30	-	TRBJ2-7	CAWSVGDTGEQYF	TGTGCCTGGAGTGTCGGAGATACTGGAGAGCAGTACTTC
-	TRBV9	-	TRBJ2-5	CASSPVRGGQETQYF	TGTGCCAGCAGCCCCGTCCGGGGAGGACAAGAGACCCAGTACTTC
-	TRBV27	-	TRBJ2-7	CASSYNYEQYF	TGTGCCAGCAGTTATAATTACGAGCAGTACTTC
-	TRBV7-2	-	TRBJ1-5	CASSLIRGPQHF	TGTGCCAGCAGCTTAATTCGGGGACCCCAGCATTTT